This TCR beta chain was sequenced in a study of blood T cell repertoires in COVID-19. Study-wide context: Acute and convalescent COVID-19 samples came from the United States, Italy and Spain.

Authors' processing steps: Amplified reference gene primers provided the basis for estimating nucleated cell counts. Profiled with immunoSEQ multiplex PCR; TCRdb holds only in-frame clones, not every one. That table is the source of V, J and clone size, and D and trimming were worked out from the DNA. Of some 83,000 clones listed, roughly 88% are singletons. The sequence was collected from a man aged 50 to 59 with active COVID-19. The source material was peripheral blood.

The CDR3 DNA reads as TGTGCCAGCAAACTCCTGGGGGGAGCTAACTATGGCTACACCTTC. Residues: CASKLLGGANYGYTF. J is TRBJ1-2 and V is TRBV7-8; a weak D match, TRBD1 (5 bases). Trimming removed 7 bases from V and 0 bases from J, with 15 bases in between. The CDR3 runs to 15 residues. CDR1 and CDR2 (germline): SGHVS, FQNEAQ.